This record looks at one T cell receptor (beta chain) sequence and its context. In germline, CDR1 is MNHEY, CDR2 SMNVEV (reference sequence). The CDR3 has 11 residues. The V gene lost 6 bases and the J gene lost 6 bases, with 9 bases spanning the gap. Measured with immunoSEQ multiplex PCR; TCRdb has only the in-frame clones, and not every one. This table holds roughly 180,000 clones, about 91% found once. These data come from a study of control samples from healthy donors and cancer patients. V gene TRBV27 combines with J gene TRBJ2-7; D might be TRBD2 (6 bases). The TCR originated in a woman between 40 and 55 years old in good health. Input material: blood. CDR3 amino acids: CASSLGGEQYF. The DNA for the CDR3 is TGTGCCAGCAGCCTGGGGGGCGAGCAGTACTTC.